This T cell receptor (beta chain) comes out of a study of technical replicates of blood from a few donors (dated by TCRdb to about 2017). The germline V gene encodes CDR1 MNHEY and CDR2 SVGAGI. V and J are truncated by 4 bases and 8 bases respectively, leaving an intervening sequence of 11 bases. There are 12 amino acids in the CDR3, from cysteine to phenylalanine inclusive. The entry retains the CDR3 DNA only, 36 bases that are in frame from base 1. Note on this clone: The target of this receptor is not known. No base qualities exist here, and no much larger clone lies one base off it.

Library preparation used the immunoSEQ multiplex PCR assay. What TCRdb holds here is the immuneACCESS table cut down to in-frame rearrangements. Part of the clones is not present; checked against another copy, under half of the missing clones reflect an unresolved V gene, and the others are unexplained. For this sample the table gives over 70,000 clones, of which 95% to 97% were detected only once. The ten top clones hold around 0.22% of the sample. Material for sequencing was T cells isolated from PBMCs. This clonotype was obtained from a human donor in good health. The chain employs TRBV6-5 and TRBJ1-2; D gene: possibly TRBD1, on 5 matching bases. CDR3 reads: CASSWQGDGYTF. In nucleotide form, the sequence is TGTGCCAGCAGTTGGCAGGGTGACGGCTACACCTTC.